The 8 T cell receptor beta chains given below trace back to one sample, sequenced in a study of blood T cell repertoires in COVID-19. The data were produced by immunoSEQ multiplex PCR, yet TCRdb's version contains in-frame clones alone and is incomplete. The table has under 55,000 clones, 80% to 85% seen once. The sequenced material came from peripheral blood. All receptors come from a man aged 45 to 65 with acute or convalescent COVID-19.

The CDR3 bases are TGTGCCATCAGTGAGTCGCCGGGTGATCAGCCCCAGCATTTT. Protein: CAISESPGDQPQHF. The chain uses TRBV10-3 and TRBJ1-5, with D unresolved. CDR1 is ENHRY, CDR2 SYGVKD, per germline. CDR3 length: 14 residues. Deletions cut 0 bases from V and 5 bases from J, with 8 bases between.

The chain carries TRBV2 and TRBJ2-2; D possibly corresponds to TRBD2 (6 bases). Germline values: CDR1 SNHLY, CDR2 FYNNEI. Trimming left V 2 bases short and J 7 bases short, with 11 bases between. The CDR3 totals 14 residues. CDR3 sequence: CASSEQGGIGELFF. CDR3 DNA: TGTGCCAGCAGTGAACAGGGCGGGATCGGGGAGCTGTTTTTT.

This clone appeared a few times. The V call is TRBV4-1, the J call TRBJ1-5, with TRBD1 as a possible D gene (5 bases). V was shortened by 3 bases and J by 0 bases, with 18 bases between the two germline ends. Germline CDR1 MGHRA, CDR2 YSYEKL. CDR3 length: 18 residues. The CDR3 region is CASSHDRPTRYSNQPQHF. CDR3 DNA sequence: TGCGCCAGCAGCCATGACAGACCCACCCGTTATAGCAATCAGCCCCAGCATTTT.

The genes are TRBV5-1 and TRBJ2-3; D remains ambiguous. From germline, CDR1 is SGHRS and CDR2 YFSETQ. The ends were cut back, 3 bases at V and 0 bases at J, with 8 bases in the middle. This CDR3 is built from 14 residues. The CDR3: CASSSVISTDTQYF. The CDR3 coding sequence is TGCGCCAGCAGCTCTGTAATTAGCACAGATACGCAGTATTTT.

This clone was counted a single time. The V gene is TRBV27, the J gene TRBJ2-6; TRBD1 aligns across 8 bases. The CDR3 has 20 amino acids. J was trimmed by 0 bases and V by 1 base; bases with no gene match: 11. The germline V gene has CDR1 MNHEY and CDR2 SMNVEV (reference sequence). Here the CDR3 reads CASSLFWTGSLGSGANVLTF. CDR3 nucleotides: TGTGCCAGCAGTTTATTTTGGACAGGGAGTCTTGGCTCTGGGGCCAACGTCCTGACTTTC.

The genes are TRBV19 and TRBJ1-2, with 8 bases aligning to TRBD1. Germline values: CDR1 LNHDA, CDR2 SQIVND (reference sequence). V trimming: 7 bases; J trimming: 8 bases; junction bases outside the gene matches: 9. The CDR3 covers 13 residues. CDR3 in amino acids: CASTGQGAWGYTF. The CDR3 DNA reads TGTGCCAGTACCGGTCAGGGGGCTTGGGGCTACACCTTC.

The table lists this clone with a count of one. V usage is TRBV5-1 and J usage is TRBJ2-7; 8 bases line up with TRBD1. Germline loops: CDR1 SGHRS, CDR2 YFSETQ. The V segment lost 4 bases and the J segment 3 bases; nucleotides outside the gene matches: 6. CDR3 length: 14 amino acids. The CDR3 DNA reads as TGCGCCAGCAGCCCGGGACAGGATAACTACGAGCAGTACTTC. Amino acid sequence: CASSPGQDNYEQYF.

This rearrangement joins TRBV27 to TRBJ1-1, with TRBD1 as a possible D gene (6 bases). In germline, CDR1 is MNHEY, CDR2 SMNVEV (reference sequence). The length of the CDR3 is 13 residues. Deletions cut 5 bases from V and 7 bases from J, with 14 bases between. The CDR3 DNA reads TGTGCCAGCAGTCCCGGACAGCAGAGTGAAGCTTTCTTT. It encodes CASSPGQQSEAFF.